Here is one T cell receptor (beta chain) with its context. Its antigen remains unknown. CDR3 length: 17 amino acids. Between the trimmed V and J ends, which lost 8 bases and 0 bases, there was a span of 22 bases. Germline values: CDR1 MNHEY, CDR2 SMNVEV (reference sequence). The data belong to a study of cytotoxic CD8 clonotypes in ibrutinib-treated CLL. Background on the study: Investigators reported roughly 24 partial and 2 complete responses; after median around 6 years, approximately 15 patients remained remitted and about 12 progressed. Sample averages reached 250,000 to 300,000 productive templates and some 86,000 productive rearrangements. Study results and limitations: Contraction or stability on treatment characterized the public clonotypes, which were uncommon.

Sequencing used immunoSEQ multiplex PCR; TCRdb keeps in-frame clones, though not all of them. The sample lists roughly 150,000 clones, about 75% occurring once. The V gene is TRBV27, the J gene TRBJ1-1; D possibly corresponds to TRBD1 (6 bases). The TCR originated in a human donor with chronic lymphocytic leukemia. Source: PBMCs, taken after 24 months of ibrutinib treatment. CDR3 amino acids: CASGPLGGQSMNTEAFF. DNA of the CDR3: TGTGCCAGCGGCCCGCTGGGGGGACAATCCATGAACACTGAAGCTTTCTTT.